The 2 T cell receptor beta chains given below trace back to one sample, sequenced in a study of blood T cell repertoires in COVID-19 (dated by TCRdb to the early 2020s). The library was made by the immunoSEQ multiplex PCR assay. In its TCRdb copy, this immuneACCESS table keeps in-frame sequences only and misses some clones. Where compared with another copy, unresolved V genes explain less than half of these, and the others have no known cause. For this sample there are around 400,000 clones; about 89% appear just once. Jointly, the top ten make up more than 0.85% of the sample. Input material: PBMCs or T cells enriched from blood (not recorded which). The receptors here all came from a woman aged 40-49 years who had been exposed to COVID-19.

The rearrangement links TRBV5-1 to TRBJ2-3, with D maybe TRBD1 (5 bases). The CDR3 has 13 amino acids. Trimming left V 6 bases short and J 6 bases short, with 14 bases between. Germline CDR1 reads SGHRS; CDR2 reads YFSETQ. This CDR3 reads CASTQGNKDTQYF. The CDR3 bases are TGCGCCAGCACTCAGGGCAACAAGGATACGCAGTATTTT.

In its sample, this clone was seen once. The chain joins TRBV19 to TRBJ1-2; 8 bases align to TRBD1. Trimming at V came to 2 bases and at J to 6 bases, leaving 8 bases not matched to a gene. The CDR3 totals 15 residues. The germline gives CDR1 LNHDA, CDR2 SQIVND (reference sequence). This chain's CDR3 is CASSIRVPDRDGYTF. The CDR3 region has the DNA TGTGCCAGTAGTATAAGGGTTCCGGACAGGGATGGCTACACCTTC.